A selection of T cell receptor beta chains follows, all from one sample in a study of shared clonotypes between healthy human individuals. Generated by immunoSEQ multiplex PCR, the TCRdb table keeps only in-frame clones and is missing some. The sample carries about a million clones, 77% recorded once. The material sequenced was memory CD4+ T cells from PBMCs. The receptors were gathered from a man younger than 35 in good health. Some clones in this sample may be carry-over from other donors' samples. The CDR3 runs from the conserved cysteine through the conserved F or W. Each record gives: V gene, J gene, D gene, clone size, CDR3 protein, CDR3 DNA. D genes are given only for firm matches. Not every row has a clone size; where given, it reads once, few, many or a size class.

>TRBV11-3|TRBJ2-3|TRBD1|.
CASSIRQGAQYF
TGTGCCAGCAGCATCAGACAGGGGGCGCAGTATTTT
>TRBV28|TRBJ2-7|TRBD1|once
CASSLSGTAKFQQYF
TGTGCCAGCAGTTTATCCGGGACAGCTAAATTTCAGCAGTACTTC
>TRBV9|TRBJ2-5|TRBD1|few
CASSVGSPGGQETQYF
TGTGCCAGCAGCGTAGGTTCCCCAGGGGGTCAAGAGACCCAGTACTTC
>TRBV6-5|TRBJ2-7|TRBD1|.
CASTPTGKWYEQYF
TGTGCCAGCACCCCGACAGGGAAGTGGTACGAGCAGTACTTC
>TRBV27|TRBJ2-7|.|.
CASSPTVLSVTSSYEQYF
TGTGCCAGCAGTCCGACAGTCCTCTCAGTTACGAGCTCCTACGAGCAGTACTTC
>TRBV7-9|TRBJ2-3|.|.
CASSLVSSVGSQYF
TGTGCCAGCAGCTTAGTAAGTTCAGTCGGTTCGCAGTATTTT
>TRBV7-9|TRBJ1-1|.|.
CASSLFIGENTEAFF
TGTGCCAGCAGCTTATTTATAGGAGAGAACACTGAAGCTTTCTTT
>TRBV6-1|TRBJ1-1|.|.
CAGGQGYTEAFF
TGTGCCGGCGGGCAGGGCTACACTGAAGCTTTCTTT
>TRBV7-3|TRBJ2-1|TRBD2|.
CASSLGLAGGNEQFF
TGTGCCAGCAGCCTGGGTCTAGCGGGAGGGAATGAGCAGTTCTTC
>TRBV6-1|TRBJ2-1|.|.
CASSEPSWKLNEQFF
TGTGCCAGCAGTGAGCCCAGTTGGAAGCTCAATGAGCAGTTCTTC
>TRBV27|TRBJ1-1|.|few
CASSSNGKAFF
TGTGCCAGCAGTTCGAACGGAAAAGCTTTCTTT
>TRBV2|TRBJ2-7|TRBD1|.
CASSDQGGGYEQYF
TGTGCCAGCAGTGACCAAGGGGGCGGGTACGAGCAGTACTTC
>TRBV5-1|TRBJ2-3|.|.
CASSYSRQSSTDTQYF
TGCGCCAGCAGCTACTCTCGACAATCTAGCACAGATACGCAGTATTTT
>TRBV6-5|TRBJ2-6|.|.
CASTISWTGANVLTF
TGTGCCAGCACCATCAGCTGGACCGGGGCCAACGTCCTGACTTTC
>TRBV6-6|TRBJ1-1|.|few
CASSVGFSIGTEAFF
TGTGCCAGCAGTGTGGGGTTCTCGATTGGAACTGAAGCTTTCTTT
>TRBV7-2|TRBJ1-2|.|.
CASSFPQNYGYTF
TGTGCCAGCAGCTTCCCACAGAACTATGGCTACACCTTC
>TRBV7-2|TRBJ1-1|.|.
CASSLAAGSMNTEAFF
TGTGCCAGCAGCTTAGCGGCAGGGTCAATGAACACTGAAGCTTTCTTT
>TRBV11-3|TRBJ2-2|.|.
CASSLESPGELFF
TGTGCCAGCAGCTTAGAAAGTCCCGGGGAGCTGTTTTTT
>TRBV15|TRBJ1-1|.|many
CATSRGLGGDAEAFF
TGTGCCACCAGCAGGGGTCTGGGGGGGGACGCTGAAGCTTTCTTT
>TRBV30|TRBJ2-5|.|.
CAWSVLGAYQETQYF
TGTGCCTGGAGTGTACTCGGAGCGTACCAAGAGACCCAGTACTTC
>TRBV10-1|TRBJ2-2|.|.
CASSDGSWRTGELFF
TGCGCCAGCAGTGATGGGTCCTGGAGGACCGGGGAGCTGTTTTTT
>TRBV5-1|TRBJ2-5|TRBD2|.
CASSAGLAENQETQYF
TGCGCCAGCAGCGCCGGACTAGCCGAGAACCAAGAGACCCAGTACTTC
>TRBV5-1|TRBJ2-2|TRBD2|.
CASSSGTSFTGELFF
TGCGCCAGCAGCTCCGGGACTAGCTTTACCGGGGAGCTGTTTTTT
>TRBV6-5|TRBJ2-1|.|few
CASSGRSLTSEQFF
TGTGCCAGCAGCGGACGTAGCCTTACAAGTGAGCAGTTCTTC
>TRBV6-4|TRBJ2-3|TRBD2|.
CASSPLGGEGDTQYF
TGTGCCAGCAGTCCCCTCGGTGGGGAGGGAGATACGCAGTATTTT
>TRBV7-8|TRBJ1-5|TRBD1|.
CASSSQGNSQPQHF
TGTGCCAGCAGCTCACAGGGGAATTCTCAGCCCCAGCATTTT
>TRBV5-1|TRBJ2-7|.|.
CASSFAGVTEQYF
TGCGCCAGCAGCTTTGCAGGGGTCACCGAGCAGTACTTC
>TRBV9|TRBJ2-2|.|.
CASSLRLSDTGELFF
TGTGCCAGCAGCCTAAGACTATCTGACACCGGGGAGCTGTTTTTT
>TRBV28|TRBJ1-3|.|.
CASSLSFSSGNTIYF
TGTGCCAGCAGTTTAAGCTTCTCCTCTGGAAACACCATATATTTT
>TRBV6-6|TRBJ2-1|.|.
CASSYSGQGNRNEQFF
TGTGCCAGCAGTTACTCGGGGCAGGGTAATAGGAATGAGCAGTTCTTC
>TRBV28|TRBJ1-1|TRBD1|many
CASTEPGQGNTEAFF
TGTGCCAGCACCGAACCGGGACAGGGTAACACTGAAGCTTTCTTT
>TRBV20-1|TRBJ2-5|.|.
CLSTAQETQYF
TGCCTATCGACAGCCCAAGAGACCCAGTACTTC
>TRBV28|TRBJ2-2|TRBD1|.
CASSARGQGFSGELFF
TGTGCCAGCAGTGCCCGGGGACAGGGCTTTTCCGGGGAGCTGTTTTTT
>TRBV4-1|TRBJ2-1|TRBD2|.
CASSLLGLAGNEQFF
TGCGCCAGCAGCCTTTTGGGACTAGCGGGAAATGAGCAGTTCTTC
>TRBV5-1|TRBJ2-5|TRBD1|.
CASSPGQGSGTQYF
TGCGCCAGCAGCCCCGGACAGGGCTCAGGGACCCAGTACTTC
>TRBV7-9|TRBJ1-1|.|.
CASTLAGPEAFF
TGTGCCAGCACCTTGGCGGGGCCCGAAGCTTTCTTT
>TRBV9|TRBJ2-1|.|.
CASSAYSYNEQFF
TGTGCCAGCAGCGCCTATTCCTACAATGAGCAGTTCTTC
>TRBV11-1|TRBJ2-2|.|.
CASSFGGTGELFF
TGTGCCAGCAGCTTCGGCGGGACCGGGGAGCTGTTTTTT
>TRBV2|TRBJ2-1|.|once
CASSESSDEQFF
TGTGCCAGCAGTGAATCGTCCGATGAGCAGTTCTTC
>TRBV7-8|TRBJ1-2|.|.
CASSLQEEHGYTF
TGTGCCAGCAGCCTGCAGGAGGAACATGGCTACACCTTC
>TRBV28|TRBJ1-5|.|.
CASSLGGQGQPQHF
TGTGCCAGCAGTTTAGGGGGGCAGGGGCAGCCCCAGCATTTT
>TRBV5-1|TRBJ2-1|TRBD2|.
CASSLVRGRVGNEQFF
TGCGCCAGCAGCTTGGTGCGCGGGAGGGTCGGCAATGAGCAGTTCTTC
>TRBV5-6|TRBJ1-1|TRBD1|.
CASRLTGRGTEAFF
TGTGCCAGCAGGCTGACAGGGCGGGGCACTGAAGCTTTCTTT
>TRBV5-4|TRBJ2-1|.|.
CASSLETVNYNEQFF
TGTGCCAGCAGCTTGGAGACGGTCAACTACAATGAGCAGTTCTTC
>TRBV4-3|TRBJ1-4|.|once
CASSQATSPVLGNEKLFF
TGCGCCAGCAGCCAAGCAACTTCCCCAGTGCTGGGTAATGAAAAACTGTTTTTT
>TRBV30|TRBJ2-3|.|.
CAWSVSGIGDTQYF
TGTGCCTGGAGTGTTTCCGGGATCGGGGATACGCAGTATTTT
>TRBV9|TRBJ2-3|.|.
CASSYPDGGTQYF
TGTGCCAGCAGCTACCCCGACGGAGGTACGCAGTATTTT
>TRBV7-3|TRBJ1-1|.|.
CASSSSHANTEAFF
TGTGCCAGCAGCTCATCTCATGCGAACACTGAAGCTTTCTTT